This T cell receptor beta chain was found in a study of cytomegalovirus exposure and HLA in healthy donors. Study-level background: From approximately 170 million T cells, an earlier analysis saw roughly 100 million unique TCR beta sequences. General study points: Most CMV-associated TCR beta chains were later found to appear HLA-restricted. A later analysis found common viral pathogens apparently linked to several of the most significant clusters.

This CDR3 is 15 amino acids long. Germline CDR1 LNHDA, CDR2 SQIVND (reference sequence). The junction had 2 bases not matched to a gene; V was cut back by 5 bases and J by 2 bases. Turning to this clone: Its antigen remains unidentified.

Primers: 60 Vbeta forward and 13 Jbeta reverse. TCRdb keeps only in-frame clones here, not all; method: immunoSEQ multiplex PCR. This table holds roughly 140,000 clones, around 79% found once. The chain uses TRBV19 and TRBJ2-1, with 11 bases fitting TRBD2. Sequencing input: PBMCs. This clonotype was obtained from a human donor in good health. The CDR3 spells CASSDSGRAYNEQFF. In DNA form, the CDR3 reads TGTGCCAGTAGTGATAGCGGGAGGGCCTACAATGAGCAGTTCTTC. Together with reference TRBV19 and TRBJ2-1, the CDR3 gives the full variable domain: DGGITQSPKYLFRKEGQNVTLSCEQNLNHDAMYWYRQDPGQGLRLIYYSQIVNDFQKGDIAEGYSVSREKKESFPLTVTSAQKNPTAFYLCASSDSGRAYNEQFFGPGTRLTVL.